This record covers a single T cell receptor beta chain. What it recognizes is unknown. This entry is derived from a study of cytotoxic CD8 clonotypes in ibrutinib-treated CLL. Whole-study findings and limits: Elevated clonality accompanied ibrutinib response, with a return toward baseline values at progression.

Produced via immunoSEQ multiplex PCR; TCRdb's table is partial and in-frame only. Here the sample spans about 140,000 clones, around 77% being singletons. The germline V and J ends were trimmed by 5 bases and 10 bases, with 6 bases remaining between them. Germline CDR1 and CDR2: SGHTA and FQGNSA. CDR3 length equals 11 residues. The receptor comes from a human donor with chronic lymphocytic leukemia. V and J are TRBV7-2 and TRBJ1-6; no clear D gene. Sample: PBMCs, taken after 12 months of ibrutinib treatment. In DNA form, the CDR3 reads TGTGCCAGCAGCGGCGACTCACCCCTCCACTTT. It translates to CASSGDSPLHF.